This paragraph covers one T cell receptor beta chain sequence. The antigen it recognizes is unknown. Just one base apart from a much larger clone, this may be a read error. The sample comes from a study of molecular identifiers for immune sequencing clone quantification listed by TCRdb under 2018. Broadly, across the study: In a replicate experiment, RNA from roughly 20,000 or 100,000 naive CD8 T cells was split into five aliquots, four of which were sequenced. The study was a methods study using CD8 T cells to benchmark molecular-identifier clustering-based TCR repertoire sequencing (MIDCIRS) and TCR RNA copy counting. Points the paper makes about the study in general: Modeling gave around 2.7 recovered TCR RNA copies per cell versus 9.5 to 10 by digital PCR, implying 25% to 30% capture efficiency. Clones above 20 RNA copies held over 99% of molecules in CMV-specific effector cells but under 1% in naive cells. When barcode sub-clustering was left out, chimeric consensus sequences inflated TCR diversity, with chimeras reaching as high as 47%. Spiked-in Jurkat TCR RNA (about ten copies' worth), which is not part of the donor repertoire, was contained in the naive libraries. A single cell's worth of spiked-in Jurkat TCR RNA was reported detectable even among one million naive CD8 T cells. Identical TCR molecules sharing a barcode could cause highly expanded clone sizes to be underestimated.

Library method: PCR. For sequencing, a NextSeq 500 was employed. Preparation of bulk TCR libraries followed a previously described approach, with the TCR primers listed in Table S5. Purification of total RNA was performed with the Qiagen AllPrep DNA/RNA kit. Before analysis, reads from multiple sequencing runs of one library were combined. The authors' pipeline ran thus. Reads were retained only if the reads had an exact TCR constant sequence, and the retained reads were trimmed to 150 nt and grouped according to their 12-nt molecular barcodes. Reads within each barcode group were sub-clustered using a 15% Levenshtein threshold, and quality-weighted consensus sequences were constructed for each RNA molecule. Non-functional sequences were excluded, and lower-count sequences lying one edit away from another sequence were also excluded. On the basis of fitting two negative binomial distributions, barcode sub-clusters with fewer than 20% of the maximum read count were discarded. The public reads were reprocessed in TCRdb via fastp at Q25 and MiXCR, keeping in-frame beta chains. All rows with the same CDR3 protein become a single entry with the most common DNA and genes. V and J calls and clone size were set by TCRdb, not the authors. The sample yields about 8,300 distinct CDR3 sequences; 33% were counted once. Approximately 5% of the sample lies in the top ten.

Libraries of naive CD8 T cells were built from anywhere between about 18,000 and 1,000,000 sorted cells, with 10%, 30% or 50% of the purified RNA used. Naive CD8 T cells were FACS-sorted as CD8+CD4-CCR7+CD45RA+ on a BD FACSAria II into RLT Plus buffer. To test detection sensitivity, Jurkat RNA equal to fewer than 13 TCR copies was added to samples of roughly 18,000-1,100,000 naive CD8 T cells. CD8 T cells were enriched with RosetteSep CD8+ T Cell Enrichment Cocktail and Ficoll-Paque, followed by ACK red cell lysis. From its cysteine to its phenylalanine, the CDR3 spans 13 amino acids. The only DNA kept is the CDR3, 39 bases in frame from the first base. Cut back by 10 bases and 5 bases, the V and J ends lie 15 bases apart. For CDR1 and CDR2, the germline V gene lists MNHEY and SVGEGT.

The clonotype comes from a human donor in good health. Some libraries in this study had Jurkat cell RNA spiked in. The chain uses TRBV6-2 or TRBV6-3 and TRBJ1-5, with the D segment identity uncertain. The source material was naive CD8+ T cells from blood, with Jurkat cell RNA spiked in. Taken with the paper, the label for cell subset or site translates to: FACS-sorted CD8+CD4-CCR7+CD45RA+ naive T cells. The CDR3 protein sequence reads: CATTGSLYQPQHF. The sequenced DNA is TGTGCCACCACGGGCAGCCTGTATCAGCCCCAGCATTTT.